Listed here are 17 T cell receptor beta chains from one sample, sequenced in a study of T cells in women clearing cervical HPV infection. Profiling relied on immunoSEQ multiplex PCR, and the TCRdb table lists in-frame clones only, not all of them. The table for this sample gives tens of thousands of clones. Material for sequencing was blood buffy coat. These receptor sequences come from a woman between 18 and 70 years old with a cervical HPV16 infection that either progressed to CIN3+ or cleared (not recorded which).

In the case of this clone: Read sequence stops 3 residues before the CDR3 end, and the germline J gene provides the missing end. The chain joins TRBV5-4 to TRBJ1-2; D call uncertain. The CDR3 totals 14 residues. From germline, CDR1 is SGHNT and CDR2 YYREEE (reference sequence). The V and J ends lost 0 bases and 3 bases respectively, with 9 bases between them. The CDR3 DNA, read in part, is TGTGCCAGCAGCTTGGCCGGGGTGGACTATGGC. Translated, it gives CASSLAGVDYG. The whole CDR3 protein reads CASSLAGVDYGYTF.

Details on this clone: The read terminates 3 residues before the CDR3 end, so the remaining end is supplied by the germline J gene. The chain links TRBV19 to TRBJ2-3, with TRBD1 matching 9 bases. This CDR3 is built from 15 residues. CDR1 LNHDA and CDR2 SQIVND come from the germline V gene (reference sequence). Partial CDR3 DNA: TGTGCCAGTAGCACAGGGGGCTCCTATGATCAGCCG. Amino acid sequence: CASSTGGSYDQP. The full CDR3 reads CASSTGGSYDQPQYF.

As concerns this clone: The read halts 3 residues ahead of the CDR3 end, with the missing end drawn from the germline J gene. The chain carries TRBV7-8 and TRBJ2-1, with 11 bases lining up with TRBD2. Germline values: CDR1 SGHVS, CDR2 FQNEAQ. The J segment lost 2 bases and the V segment lost 2 bases, leaving 2 bases of the junction unmatched. The CDR3 is 16 amino acids. Partial CDR3 DNA: TGTGCCAGCAGCTTATTAGCGGGAGGGCCCTACAATGAG. Its protein product is CASSLLAGGPYNE. The complete CDR3 protein is CASSLLAGGPYNEQFF.

To note about this clone: The read falls 3 residues short of the CDR3 end, and the missing part is taken from the germline J gene. The chain joins TRBV6-2 or TRBV6-3 to TRBJ2-3; D is ambiguous. V dropped 5 bases and J dropped 5 bases, with 17 bases sitting between them. Germline CDR1 MNHEY, CDR2 SVGEGT. CDR3 length: 15 amino acids. The sequenced CDR3 bases are TGTGCCAGCAGTCCCGTCGGCGCGGCCCTAGATACG. As protein: CASSPVGAALDT. The complete CDR3 reads CASSPVGAALDTQYF.

As regards this clone: Sequencing ends 3 residues short of the CDR3 end; the germline J gene provides the rest. The V and J genes are TRBV18 and TRBJ1-2, with D possibly TRBD1 on 6 matching bases. The germline V gene has CDR1 KGHSH and CDR2 LQKENI. The CDR3 contains 13 residues. Incomplete CDR3 DNA: TGTGCCAGCTCACCTGGACAGACGGAGGGC. This gives the protein CASSPGQTEG. The entire CDR3 protein reads CASSPGQTEGYTF.

On this clone: The CDR3 goes on 3 residues after the read ends, and that part is filled in from the germline J gene. The gene calls are TRBV20-1 and TRBJ1-4; D perhaps matches TRBD1 (5 bases). The V and J ends lost 0 bases and 8 bases respectively, with 16 bases between them. Per the germline V gene, CDR1 is DFQATT and CDR2 is SNEGSKA (reference sequence). This CDR3 has 15 amino acids. The CDR3 sequence is CSARDVGGVREKLFF. CDR3 DNA, as far as it was read: TGCAGTGCTAGAGACGTGGGGGGAGTTAGGGAAAAA.

On this clone: The CDR3 end lies 3 residues beyond the end of the read and is filled in from the germline J gene. The chain is built from TRBV7-7 and TRBJ2-1; the D gene is possibly TRBD2 (5 bases). The CDR3 has 13 residues. Germline V gene data show CDR1 as SSHAT and CDR2 as FNYEAQ (reference sequence). The DNA read from the CDR3 is TGTGCTAGCCACCAGCGGTCCTACAATGAG. Translation: CASHQRSYNE. In full, the CDR3 is CASHQRSYNEQFF.

Of note for this clone: The read falls 3 residues short of the CDR3 end, and the missing part is taken from the germline J gene. The chain employs TRBV20-1 and TRBJ2-1; a possible D gene is TRBD2 (5 bases). V was pared by 2 bases and J by 4 bases, with 18 bases between. This CDR3 is 16 amino acids long. Germline CDR1 DFQATT, CDR2 SNEGSKA (reference sequence). CDR3 loop: CSARSLSAGPYNEQFF. CDR3 DNA (partial): TGCAGTGCTAGATCCCTCAGCGCGGGCCCATACAATGAG.

Concerning this clone itself: The read is 3 residues too short to cover the CDR3 end, so that end is filled in from the germline J gene. V and J are TRBV3-1 (or the pseudogene TRBV3-2) and TRBJ2-7, with 7 bases that match TRBD2. The trim removed 1 base at V and 2 bases at J, leaving 8 bases unmatched. In germline, CDR1 is LGHDT, CDR2 YNNKEL (reference sequence). This CDR3 is built from 16 residues. The CDR3 loop reads CASSQAGGLVAYEQYF. The sequenced CDR3 bases are TGTGCCAGCAGCCAAGCGGGCGGACTAGTGGCCTACGAG.

CDR3 loop: CASSEGHSYDYTF. Incomplete CDR3 DNA: TGTGCCAGCAGTGAGGGCCACTCCTACGAC. The chain is built from TRBV2 and TRBJ1-2; D not certain. The sequenced fragment ends 3 residues before the CDR3 boundary, so the rest is inferred from the germline J gene. The length of the CDR3 is 13 residues. CDR1 and CDR2 from the germline V gene are SNHLY and FYNNEI.

Notes on this clone: The read terminates 3 residues ahead of where the CDR3 ends, so the germline J gene completes it. The rearrangement joins TRBV20-1 to TRBJ1-4; weak D call: TRBD1 (6 bases). Looked up from germline, CDR1 is DFQATT and CDR2 is SNEGSKA (reference sequence). This CDR3 contains 14 residues. The CDR3 region is CSATGTSRDSPLFF. CDR3 bases read: TGCAGTGCTACCGGGACATCTAGAGATTCACCA.

The covered CDR3 bases are TGTGCCAGCAGCGTTAGAACAGCTAACTATGGC. This translates into CASSVRTANYG. The full-length CDR3 reads as CASSVRTANYGYTF. The V gene is TRBV7-2, the J gene TRBJ1-2; D is ambiguous. The read terminates 3 residues ahead of where the CDR3 ends, so the germline J gene completes it. V was pared by 5 bases and J by 0 bases, with 10 bases between. Germline values: CDR1 SGHTA, CDR2 FQGNSA. The CDR3 runs to 14 residues.

Points on this clone: The read gets to within 3 residues of the CDR3 end, and the germline J gene fills in the rest. The chain has TRBV2 and TRBJ2-3, with a possible D match to TRBD2 (7 bases). The CDR3 length is 14 residues. In germline, CDR1 is SNHLY, CDR2 FYNNEI. The covered CDR3 bases are TGTGCCAGCAGGGGCAGGGGAGGGCAAGAGACG. Its translation: CASRGRGGQET. The whole CDR3 protein reads CASRGRGGQETQYF.

Remarks on this clone: The read finishes 3 residues shy of the CDR3 end, and the germline J gene is used to complete it. This chain uses TRBV7-2 with TRBJ1-1; 10 bases line up with TRBD1. V shed 7 bases and J 4 bases; nucleotides not matched to a gene: 6. Germline V gene data show CDR1 as SGHTA and CDR2 as FQGNSA. The CDR3 contains 14 residues. CDR3 in amino acids: CASNPGTGVTEAFF. CDR3 DNA (partial): TGTGCCAGCAACCCCGGGACAGGGGTCACTGAA.

Comments on this clone: The CDR3 extends 3 residues past the end of the read, so its final part is completed from the germline J gene. V gene TRBV12-3 or TRBV12-4 combines with J gene TRBJ2-1, with a tentative D call TRBD2 (5 bases). This CDR3 region has 12 residues. The germline V and J ends were trimmed by 6 bases and 5 bases, with 8 bases remaining between them. The CDR3 spells CASRTNHNEQFF. The CDR3 DNA, read in part, is TGTGCCAGCAGGACTAACCACAATGAG.

About this clone itself: The read ends 3 residues shy of where the CDR3 ends; the end is completed using the germline J gene. V gene TRBV7-2 combines with J gene TRBJ1-2; TRBD1 might be the D (5 bases). The CDR3 consists of 14 residues. Between the trimmed V and J ends, which lost 1 base and 7 bases, there was a span of 13 bases. Germline values: CDR1 SGHTA, CDR2 FQGNSA. The sequenced part of the CDR3 DNA is TGTGCCAGCAGCTTAGACTCAGGGTCTGGTGGC. Protein product: CASSLDSGSGG. The CDR3 reads in full as CASSLDSGSGGYTF.

Notes on this clone: Coverage ceases 3 residues before the CDR3 finishes, and the germline J gene fills in the end. The sample holds other DNA sequences that translate to the same CDR3. This chain connects TRBV5-1 to TRBJ1-3; D is ambiguous. With 4 bases removed from V and 0 bases from J, the gap between germline ends came to 11 bases. CDR3 length equals 15 residues. Germline V lookup: CDR1 SGHRS, CDR2 YFSETQ. This CDR3 is CASSPRTFSGNTIYF. Partial CDR3 DNA: TGCGCCAGCAGCCCTAGGACTTTCTCTGGAAACACC.